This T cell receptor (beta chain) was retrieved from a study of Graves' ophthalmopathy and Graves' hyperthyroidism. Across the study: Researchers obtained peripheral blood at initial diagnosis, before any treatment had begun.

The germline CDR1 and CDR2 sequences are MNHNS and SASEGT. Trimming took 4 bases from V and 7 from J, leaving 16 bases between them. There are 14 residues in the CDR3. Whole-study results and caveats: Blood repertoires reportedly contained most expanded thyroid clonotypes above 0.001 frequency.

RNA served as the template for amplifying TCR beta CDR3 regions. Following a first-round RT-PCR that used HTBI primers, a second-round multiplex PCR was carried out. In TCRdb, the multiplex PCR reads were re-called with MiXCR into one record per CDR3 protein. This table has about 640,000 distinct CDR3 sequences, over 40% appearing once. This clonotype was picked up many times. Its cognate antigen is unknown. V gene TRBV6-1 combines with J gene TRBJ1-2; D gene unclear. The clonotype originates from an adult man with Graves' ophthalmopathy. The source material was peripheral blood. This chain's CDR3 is CASSVEGRLGGYTF. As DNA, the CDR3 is TGTGCCAGCAGTGTCGAGGGTCGCCTCGGTGGCTACACCTTC.